The 31 T cell receptor beta chains in this list originate from one sample, sequenced in a study of shared clonotypes between healthy human individuals (dated by TCRdb to 2018 to 2021). CD8 naive samples consisted of CD45RO-negative cells that were positively selected for CCR7, yielding a CD45RA+CCR7+ population without TemRA cells. Library creation used the immunoSEQ multiplex PCR assay. The table comes from immuneACCESS by way of TCRdb, which keeps in-frame sequences with V and J called. Part of the clones is missing from these tables; in studies checked, under half for an unresolved V gene and the rest for unknown reasons. The sample data list around 700,000 clones, and around 92% of these were observed just once. More than 20% of the sample belongs to the ten largest clones. What was sequenced was naive CD8+ T cells sorted from blood. Explained via the paper, the cell subset or site label denotes: CD45RA+CCR7+. The receptor set was obtained from a man aged 30 to 45 in good health.

The genes are TRBV2 and TRBJ2-1; the match to TRBD2 covers 11 bases. CDR1 and CDR2 (germline): SNHLY, FYNNEI. Germline trimming cut 6 bases from V and 5 bases from J; bases unmatched to any gene: 3. CDR3 length: 14 amino acids. DNA of the CDR3: TGTGCCAGCAGCGGGACTAGCGGACACAATGAGCAGTTCTTC. Translated, it gives CASSGTSGHNEQFF.

The chain joins TRBV4-1 to TRBJ2-7; D unresolved. The V and J ends lost 4 bases and 3 bases respectively, with 13 bases between them. The CDR3 runs 14 residues. The germline gives CDR1 MGHRA, CDR2 YSYEKL. The CDR3 DNA reads as TGCGCCAGCAGCCCCTACCGGAATGACTACGAGCAGTACTTC. Its translation is CASSPYRNDYEQYF.

This chain links TRBV27 with TRBJ2-1, with TRBD2 identical over 11 bases. The CDR3 contains 16 residues. The germline CDR1 and CDR2 sequences are MNHEY and SMNVEV (reference sequence). J lost 3 bases, V lost 5 bases, and 6 bases had no gene match. The CDR3 sequence is CASSPYSGRGYNEQFF. DNA for the CDR3: TGTGCCAGCAGTCCCTATAGCGGGAGGGGCTACAATGAGCAGTTCTTC.

This clone was observed a single time. At the DNA level, this CDR3 is encoded by other sequences in the same sample as well. The genes are TRBV9 and TRBJ2-1, with a possible D match to TRBD1 (5 bases). This CDR3 is 12 amino acids long. Per the germline V gene, CDR1 is SGDLS and CDR2 is YYNGEE. V was trimmed by 7 bases and J by 3 bases, leaving 8 bases between them. The chain's CDR3 is CASGRGYNEQFF. As DNA, the CDR3 is TGTGCCAGCGGTAGGGGCTACAATGAGCAGTTCTTC.

The genes are TRBV9 and TRBJ2-7; 13 bases map to TRBD2. Germline trimming cut 3 bases from V and 2 bases from J; bases unmatched to any gene: 11. The CDR3 has 18 residues. Germline CDR1 and CDR2: SGDLS and YYNGEE. The CDR3 sequence: CASSAGQELAGGPYEQYF. CDR3 coding DNA: TGTGCCAGCAGCGCCGGACAGGAACTAGCGGGAGGGCCCTACGAGCAGTACTTC. Based on the CDR3 plus reference TRBV9 and TRBJ2-7, the full variable domain is DSGVTQTPKHLITATGQRVTLRCSPRSGDLSVYWYQQSLDQGLQFLIQYYNGEERAKGNILERFSAQQFPDLHSELNLSSLELGDSALYFCASSAGQELAGGPYEQYFGPGTRLTVT.

CDR3 coding DNA: TGTGCCAGCGACGGTCTAGAATCACGGGGACTAGCGGGGCTCAATGAGCAGTTCTTC. It specifies CASDGLESRGLAGLNEQFF. The chain links TRBV7-9 to TRBJ2-1; 13 nucleotides match TRBD2. The V and J ends lost 8 bases and 6 bases, in that order; junction bases with no gene match: 19. Per germline, CDR1 SEHNR and CDR2 FQNEAQ (reference sequence). The CDR3 spans 19 residues.

The chain employs TRBV7-9 and TRBJ2-7; no reliable D call. Trimming left V 5 bases short and J 5 bases short, with 16 bases between. There are 14 residues in the CDR3. The germline V gene encodes CDR1 SEHNR and CDR2 FQNEAQ (reference sequence). The chain's CDR3 is CASSVDLGSDEQYF. The DNA of the CDR3 is TGTGCCAGCAGCGTCGACCTCGGTTCGGACGAGCAGTACTTC.

The V call is TRBV7-9, the J call TRBJ2-7; D unclear. V was trimmed by 4 bases and J by 2 bases, leaving 9 bases between them. From germline, CDR1 is SEHNR and CDR2 FQNEAQ (reference sequence). This CDR3 spans 13 amino acids. The CDR3 DNA reads TGTGCCAGCAGCTCAGAGTCAACCTACGAGCAGTACTTC. Its protein is CASSSESTYEQYF.

Written as DNA, the CDR3 is TGTGCCAGCAGCCCAAGGGACAGGTCGCCCCTAAGCGAGCAGTACTTC. Translation: CASSPRDRSPLSEQYF. This chain uses TRBV13 with TRBJ2-7; 8 nucleotides match TRBD1. The germline V gene encodes CDR1 PRHDT and CDR2 FYEKMQ (reference sequence). Germline trimming cut 5 bases from V and 6 bases from J; bases unmatched to any gene: 15. The CDR3 is made up of 16 amino acids.

The genes are TRBV27 and TRBJ2-1; 11 bases align to TRBD1. Losses at the gene ends were 3 bases for V and 7 bases for J; bases not matched to a gene: 8. The CDR3 covers 16 residues. Germline V gives CDR1 MNHEY, CDR2 SMNVEV (reference sequence). The CDR3 spells CASSFHPGQGANEQFF. DNA of the CDR3: TGTGCCAGCAGTTTCCACCCCGGACAGGGGGCGAATGAGCAGTTCTTC.

The J gene is TRBJ2-1, the V gene TRBV7-9; no clear D gene. The CDR3 extends over 13 amino acids. Germline values: CDR1 SEHNR, CDR2 FQNEAQ (reference sequence). Trimming stripped 0 bases from V and 9 bases from J, with 9 bases between. The CDR3 region is CASSLALVGEQFF. CDR3 coding DNA: TGTGCCAGCAGCTTAGCGCTGGTGGGTGAGCAGTTCTTC.

The rearrangement links TRBV5-1 to TRBJ2-5, with a weak D call TRBD1 (6 bases). Germline V CDR1 and CDR2: SGHRS, YFSETQ. With 0 bases removed from V and 2 bases from J, the gap between germline ends came to 20 bases. The CDR3 loop spans 18 amino acids. CDR3 coding DNA: TGCGCCAGCAGCTTGGCCGGGACACCGGGGCGAGGTCAAGAGACCCAGTACTTC. As protein: CASSLAGTPGRGQETQYF.

The J gene is TRBJ2-4, the V gene TRBV10-3, with D tentatively TRBD1 (6 bases). The V gene lost 2 bases and the J gene lost 14 bases, with 16 bases spanning the gap. The germline CDR1 and CDR2 sequences are ENHRY and SYGVKD. The CDR3 contains 13 residues. The DNA for the CDR3 is TGTGCCATCAGTGAGAGAGGGGGACCACCGGAGTACTTC. Translation: CAISERGGPPEYF.

The chain has TRBV11-2 and TRBJ2-7; no definite D call. V lost 1 base to trimming and J lost 2 bases, with 6 bases between them. Germline CDR1 SGHAT, CDR2 FQNNGV. This CDR3 has 13 residues. The CDR3 reads CASSLADAYEQYF. CDR3 DNA: TGTGCCAGCAGCTTAGCTGACGCCTACGAGCAGTACTTC.

The genes are TRBV2 and TRBJ1-2; D gene ambiguous. Per the germline V gene, CDR1 is SNHLY and CDR2 is FYNNEI. This CDR3 region has 15 residues. V was clipped by 6 bases and J by 3 bases, with 17 bases between them. The chain's CDR3 is CASRAVGYGDYGYTF. CDR3 DNA: TGTGCCAGCAGAGCTGTGGGTTACGGCGACTATGGCTACACCTTC.

The chain links TRBV7-9 to TRBJ2-2; D ambiguous. Trimming pared 1 base from V and 4 bases from J, leaving 13 bases between. Germline assignment: CDR1 SEHNR and CDR2 FQNEAQ (reference sequence). CDR3 size: 16 residues. The CDR3 sequence: CASSLVAALFTGELFF. The CDR3 nucleotides read TGTGCCAGCAGCTTAGTTGCAGCTTTGTTCACCGGGGAGCTGTTTTTT.

This clone has more than one count but fewer than ten. The chain links TRBV7-6 to TRBJ2-7; D not resolved. CDR1 is SGHVS and CDR2 is FNYEAQ in the germline V gene. This CDR3 region has 13 residues. Deletions cut 5 bases from V and 2 bases from J, with 10 bases between. CDR3 bases: TGTGCCAGCAGCACAGCCATAACCTACGAGCAGTACTTC. Protein sequence: CASSTAITYEQYF.

V is TRBV19 and J is TRBJ2-1; weak D call: TRBD1 (5 bases). Germline CDR1 and CDR2: LNHDA and SQIVND (reference sequence). The CDR3 sequence is 15 residues long. V lost 3 bases to trimming and J lost 4 bases, with 13 bases between them. CDR3 protein: CASSIKPAGYNEQFF. The CDR3 DNA reads as TGTGCCAGTAGTATTAAGCCGGCAGGGTACAATGAGCAGTTCTTC.

V usage is TRBV28 and J usage is TRBJ1-5; TRBD1 might be the D (5 bases). Trimming took off 6 bases at V and 2 bases at J, with 5 bases between the two ends. Germline V gene lookup returns CDR1 MDHEN and CDR2 SYDVKM. This CDR3 has 12 amino acids. The CDR3 loop reads CASRQGNQPQHF. CDR3 bases: TGTGCCAGCAGACAGGGCAATCAGCCCCAGCATTTT.

The chain links TRBV19 to TRBJ2-3; TRBD2 matches 9 bases. Germline V gene sequence: CDR1 LNHDA, CDR2 SQIVND (reference sequence). J gave up 2 bases and V 2 bases, and 5 bases lay outside the gene matches. The CDR3 extends over 16 amino acids. Written as DNA, the CDR3 is TGTGCCAGTAGTATAACCCTAGCGGGATACACAGATACGCAGTATTTT. Translated: CASSITLAGYTDTQYF.

The chain employs TRBV18 and TRBJ2-1; D may be TRBD1 (8 bases). V lost 3 bases and J lost 8, with 14 bases in between. The germline gives CDR1 KGHSH, CDR2 LQKENI. This CDR3 has 14 residues. The CDR3 loop reads CASSPGLQGDEQFF. CDR3 DNA: TGTGCCAGCTCACCGGGACTACAGGGGGATGAGCAGTTCTTC.

J is TRBJ2-2 and V is TRBV28, with D maybe TRBD1 (5 bases). CDR3 length: 16 residues. Germline CDR1 is MDHEN and CDR2 is SYDVKM. V was shortened by 2 bases and J by 3 bases, with 13 bases between the two germline ends. The CDR3 loop reads CASSLTPRVDTGELFF. The CDR3 region has the DNA TGTGCCAGCAGTTTAACACCCAGGGTGGACACCGGGGAGCTGTTTTTT.

The V and J genes are TRBV7-6 and TRBJ2-7; D is possibly TRBD1 (7 bases). The CDR3 covers 17 residues. Germline values: CDR1 SGHVS, CDR2 FNYEAQ. V was shortened by 5 bases and J by 3 bases, with 23 bases between the two germline ends. The CDR3 region is CASSIANAGQSNYEQYF. CDR3 nucleotide sequence: TGTGCCAGCAGCATCGCAAACGCGGGACAGTCCAACTACGAGCAGTACTTC. The whole variable domain, filled in from reference TRBV7-6 and TRBJ2-7, reads GAGVSQSPRYKVTKRGQDVALRCDPISGHVSLYWYRQALGQGPEFLTYFNYEAQQDKSGLPNDRFSAERPEGSISTLTIQRTEQRDSAMYRCASSIANAGQSNYEQYFGPGTRLTVT.

The rearrangement links TRBV19 to TRBJ2-1; no clear D. This CDR3 region has 13 residues. Germline values: CDR1 LNHDA, CDR2 SQIVND (reference sequence). Trimming took 6 bases from V and 4 from J, leaving 10 bases between them. The CDR3 DNA reads TGTGCCAGTAGAATTCAGGAGTACAATGAGCAGTTCTTC. The encoded protein is CASRIQEYNEQFF.

The genes are TRBV7-9 and TRBJ2-5; 7 nucleotides line up with TRBD1. After removal of 9 bases from V and 2 bases from J, the junction contained 6 bases not matched to a gene. The CDR3 sequence is 13 residues long. Germline loops: CDR1 SEHNR, CDR2 FQNEAQ (reference sequence). The CDR3 DNA is TGTGCCAGGACAGGGCTCGATCAAGAGACCCAGTACTTC. This encodes CARTGLDQETQYF.

The gene calls are TRBV7-8 and TRBJ2-7; D is possibly TRBD1 or TRBD2 (6 bases each). The V and J ends lost 3 bases and 3 bases respectively, with 15 bases between them. There are 15 residues in the CDR3. Germline CDR1 and CDR2: SGHVS and FQNEAQ. CDR3 residues: CASSLEGERDYEQYF. The DNA of the CDR3 is TGTGCCAGCAGCTTGGAGGGGGAGAGAGACTACGAGCAGTACTTC.

V usage is TRBV5-5 and J usage is TRBJ1-1; D not resolved. The V end lost 0 bases, the J end lost 1 base, and 4 bases lay between the germline ends. Germline CDR1 is SGHKS and CDR2 is YYEKEE (reference sequence). This CDR3 is 13 amino acids long. CDR3 bases: TGTGCCAGCAGCTTGGCTGCGAACACTGAAGCTTTCTTT. Translating gives CASSLAANTEAFF.

The chain uses TRBV5-5 and TRBJ1-1; the D is unclear. The germline V gene has CDR1 SGHKS and CDR2 YYEKEE (reference sequence). This CDR3 spans 12 amino acids. V dropped 1 base and J dropped 6 bases, with 7 bases sitting between them. CDR3 in DNA: TGTGCCAGCAGCTTGTGGATTGCTGAAGCTTTCTTT. Translating it yields CASSLWIAEAFF.

This chain links TRBV29-1 with TRBJ2-2; 14 bases line up with TRBD2. V was clipped by 6 bases and J by 3 bases; unmatched bases: 6. The CDR3 runs to 16 residues. Germline-derived CDR1 and CDR2 are SQVTM and ANQGSEA. This chain's CDR3 is CSVQTSGRADTGELFF. DNA of the CDR3: TGCAGCGTGCAGACTAGCGGGAGGGCCGACACCGGGGAGCTGTTTTTT.

The chain employs TRBV9 and TRBJ2-3; maybe TRBD2 (5 bases). V lost 0 bases to trimming and J lost 0 bases, with 11 bases between them. The CDR3 has 16 residues. In germline, CDR1 is SGDLS, CDR2 YYNGEE. CDR3 sequence: CASSVVPGDSTDTQYF. As DNA, the CDR3 is TGTGCCAGCAGCGTAGTTCCCGGGGATAGCACAGATACGCAGTATTTT.

V is TRBV6-6 and J is TRBJ2-1; D may be TRBD1 (7 bases). V lost 2 bases and J 9 bases, leaving 11 bases between the germline ends. The CDR3 runs to 13 residues. Germline V gene lookup returns CDR1 MNHNY and CDR2 SVGAGI (reference sequence). The CDR3 nucleotides are TGTGCCAGCAGTTACGCAGGGGGAGGTGAGCAGTTCTTC. Translating it yields CASSYAGGGEQFF.